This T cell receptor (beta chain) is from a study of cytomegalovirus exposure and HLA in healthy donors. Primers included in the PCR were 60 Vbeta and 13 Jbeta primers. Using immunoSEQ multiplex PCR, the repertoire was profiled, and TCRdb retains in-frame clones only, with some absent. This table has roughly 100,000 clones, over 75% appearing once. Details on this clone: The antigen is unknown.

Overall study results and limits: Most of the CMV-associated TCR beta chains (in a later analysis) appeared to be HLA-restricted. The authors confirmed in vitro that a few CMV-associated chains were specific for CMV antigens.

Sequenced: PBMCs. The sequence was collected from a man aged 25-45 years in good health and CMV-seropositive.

CDR3 protein: CASSEATGVQLSNQPQHF. CDR3 nucleotides: TGTGCCAGCAGTGAGGCGACAGGGGTCCAGCTGAGCAATCAGCCCCAGCATTTT. The chain employs TRBV6-1 and TRBJ1-5, with TRBD1 identical over 8 bases. CDR3 length: 18 residues. The trim removed 3 bases at V and 1 base at J, leaving 11 bases unmatched. Germline V gives CDR1 MNHNS, CDR2 SASEGT.